The rows below give T cell receptor beta chains drawn from one sample of a study of T cell responses to AZD1222 COVID-19 vaccine. The protocol was immunoSEQ multiplex PCR, while the TCRdb copy is restricted to in-frame clones and leaves out a portion. The data hold under 200,000 clones, with about 92% observed a single time. Source: peripheral blood, taken 28 days after the second dose of the MenACWY control vaccine. These receptor sequences come from an adult who received the MenACWY meningococcal vaccine as a control. CDR3s include the opening cysteine and the closing phenylalanine or tryptophan. D genes are given only for firm matches. Not all rows give a size; the values are once, few, many and, for expanded clones, a class.

d_gene: TRBD1
v_gene: TRBV3-1/TRBV3-2
j_gene: TRBJ2-2
abundance: -
CDR3nt: TGTGCCAGCAGGCCAACAGGGGGCGGACGTACCGGGGAGCTGTTTTTT
CDR3aa: CASRPTGGGRTGELFF

d_gene: -
v_gene: TRBV19
j_gene: TRBJ1-1
abundance: once
CDR3nt: TGTGCCAGTAGTACCCGCGGACAGTTCGCCACTGAAGCTTTCTTT
CDR3aa: CASSTRGQFATEAFF

d_gene: -
v_gene: TRBV18
j_gene: TRBJ2-7
abundance: -
CDR3nt: TGTGCCAGCTCACCACTCTCAGGGGGGACCTACGAGCAGTACTTC
CDR3aa: CASSPLSGGTYEQYF

d_gene: -
v_gene: TRBV5-1
j_gene: TRBJ2-2
abundance: -
CDR3nt: TGCGCCAGCAGCTTGGGGGCTGTAACCGGGGAGCTGTTTTTT
CDR3aa: CASSLGAVTGELFF

d_gene: -
v_gene: TRBV7-2
j_gene: TRBJ1-3
abundance: -
CDR3nt: TGTGCCAGCAGCTTCGGGACTTTATCTGGAAACACCATATATTTT
CDR3aa: CASSFGTLSGNTIYF

d_gene: TRBD1
v_gene: TRBV27
j_gene: TRBJ2-5
abundance: -
CDR3nt: TGTGCCAGCAGTCCGTTTTTGGACAGGGGGCAAGAGACCCAGTACTTC
CDR3aa: CASSPFLDRGQETQYF

d_gene: TRBD2
v_gene: TRBV10-3
j_gene: TRBJ2-1
abundance: -
CDR3nt: TGTGCCATCAGTGGAGCGACTAGCGGAAACAATGAGCAGTTCTTC
CDR3aa: CAISGATSGNNEQFF

d_gene: -
v_gene: TRBV11-3
j_gene: TRBJ2-2
abundance: -
CDR3nt: TGTGCCAGCAGCTTAGTGTCTACCGGGGAGCTGTTTTTT
CDR3aa: CASSLVSTGELFF

d_gene: -
v_gene: TRBV30
j_gene: TRBJ1-3
abundance: -
CDR3nt: TGTGCCTGGAACAGGAATGGAAACACCATATATTTT
CDR3aa: CAWNRNGNTIYF

d_gene: -
v_gene: TRBV7-3
j_gene: TRBJ2-2
abundance: -
CDR3nt: TGTGCCAGCAGCTTAAGAGGCGGGAACACCGGGGAGCTGTTTTTT
CDR3aa: CASSLRGGNTGELFF

d_gene: -
v_gene: TRBV27
j_gene: TRBJ2-3
abundance: -
CDR3nt: TGTGCCAGCAGTTCGTTTGATACGCAGTATTTT
CDR3aa: CASSSFDTQYF

d_gene: -
v_gene: TRBV18
j_gene: TRBJ1-4
abundance: -
CDR3nt: TGTGCCAGCTCACCTCCCCTACAGAGGATCACTGAAAAACTGTTTTTT
CDR3aa: CASSPPLQRITEKLFF

d_gene: -
v_gene: TRBV9
j_gene: TRBJ2-7
abundance: many
CDR3nt: TGTGCCAGCAGCGTAGCTACAGGTTACTACGAGCAGTACTTC
CDR3aa: CASSVATGYYEQYF

d_gene: TRBD1
v_gene: TRBV24-1
j_gene: TRBJ1-6
abundance: -
CDR3nt: TGTGCCACCAGTGACGGGACAGACCTATCACCCCTCCACTTT
CDR3aa: CATSDGTDLSPLHF

d_gene: -
v_gene: TRBV7-9
j_gene: TRBJ1-2
abundance: -
CDR3nt: TGTGCCAGCAGCTTAGGTGGCGCAATTAACTATGGCTACACCTTC
CDR3aa: CASSLGGAINYGYTF

d_gene: -
v_gene: TRBV2
j_gene: TRBJ2-1
abundance: -
CDR3nt: TGTGCCAGCAGTGCAACGAACGGAGCCTATGAGCAGTTCTTC
CDR3aa: CASSATNGAYEQFF

d_gene: -
v_gene: TRBV10-2
j_gene: TRBJ2-7
abundance: -
CDR3nt: TGCGCCAGCAGGCCGGGTTTCGGGGGCTCCTACGAGCAGTACTTC
CDR3aa: CASRPGFGGSYEQYF

d_gene: -
v_gene: TRBV2
j_gene: TRBJ1-1
abundance: -
CDR3nt: TGTGCCAGCAGTATTTCAGGGAATTTAAACACTGAAGCTTTCTTT
CDR3aa: CASSISGNLNTEAFF

d_gene: TRBD1
v_gene: TRBV14
j_gene: TRBJ2-7
abundance: -
CDR3nt: TGTGCCAGCAGCCAAGTCAGGGGGCTGTCCTACGAGCAGTACTTC
CDR3aa: CASSQVRGLSYEQYF

d_gene: TRBD2
v_gene: TRBV4-3
j_gene: TRBJ2-7
abundance: once
CDR3nt: TGCGCCAGCAGCCAATCTCTACATGGGACTATGGCCTCCTACGAGCAGTACTTC
CDR3aa: CASSQSLHGTMASYEQYF

d_gene: TRBD2
v_gene: TRBV4-2
j_gene: TRBJ2-1
abundance: -
CDR3nt: TGTGCCAGCAGCCACCCCTCTAGCGGGGGCCCTAGCGGCGAGCAGTTCTTC
CDR3aa: CASSHPSSGGPSGEQFF

d_gene: -
v_gene: TRBV7-8
j_gene: TRBJ2-4
abundance: once
CDR3nt: TGTGCCAGCAGCTTATATGAGAGGCATCACATTCAGTACTTC
CDR3aa: CASSLYERHHIQYF

d_gene: -
v_gene: TRBV6-1
j_gene: TRBJ1-3
abundance: -
CDR3nt: TGTGCCAGCAGTGAAGGGGGGTATTCTGGAAACACCATATATTTT
CDR3aa: CASSEGGYSGNTIYF

d_gene: TRBD2
v_gene: TRBV9
j_gene: TRBJ2-1
abundance: -
CDR3nt: TGTGCCAGCAGCCGTAGCGGGACTAGCGTAAATGAGCAGTTCTTC
CDR3aa: CASSRSGTSVNEQFF

d_gene: -
v_gene: TRBV11-3
j_gene: TRBJ2-2
abundance: -
CDR3nt: TGTGCCAGCAGCGTACTAGTTGGAGGGGTCGGGGAGCTGTTTTTT
CDR3aa: CASSVLVGGVGELFF

d_gene: TRBD1
v_gene: TRBV28
j_gene: TRBJ1-3
abundance: -
CDR3nt: TGTGCCAGCAGTTTGAGGACAGGGGGCACCTCTGGAAACACCATATATTTT
CDR3aa: CASSLRTGGTSGNTIYF

d_gene: -
v_gene: TRBV7-8
j_gene: TRBJ1-1
abundance: -
CDR3nt: TGTGCCAGCAGCTTAGATGGGGGCCAATGGAGCACTGAAGCTTTCTTT
CDR3aa: CASSLDGGQWSTEAFF

d_gene: -
v_gene: TRBV29-1
j_gene: TRBJ1-5
abundance: -
CDR3nt: TGCAGCGTTGCGGCAGGGTTAGCTCAGCCCCAGCATTTT
CDR3aa: CSVAAGLAQPQHF

d_gene: TRBD2
v_gene: TRBV7-3
j_gene: TRBJ2-3
abundance: -
CDR3nt: TGTGCCAGCAGCCCAGGGGGGCTAGCGGGAGGGTACACAGATACGCAGTATTTT
CDR3aa: CASSPGGLAGGYTDTQYF

d_gene: TRBD1
v_gene: TRBV6-2/TRBV6-3
j_gene: TRBJ2-6
abundance: -
CDR3nt: TGTGCCAGCAGTTCCAGATTCTCGACAGGGTGGGCCAACGTCCTGACTTTC
CDR3aa: CASSSRFSTGWANVLTF

d_gene: -
v_gene: TRBV5-4
j_gene: TRBJ1-2
abundance: -
CDR3nt: TGTGCCAGCAGCTTGGAGCCGGCTAGCTATGGCTACACCTTC
CDR3aa: CASSLEPASYGYTF

d_gene: TRBD1
v_gene: TRBV7-3
j_gene: TRBJ2-1
abundance: -
CDR3nt: TGTGCCAGCAGCTCGGCAGGGGGCGGCAATGAGCAGTTCTTC
CDR3aa: CASSSAGGGNEQFF

d_gene: TRBD1
v_gene: TRBV6-5
j_gene: TRBJ1-3
abundance: few
CDR3nt: TGTGCCAGCAGACGGACAGGGTTCGACACCATATATTTT
CDR3aa: CASRRTGFDTIYF